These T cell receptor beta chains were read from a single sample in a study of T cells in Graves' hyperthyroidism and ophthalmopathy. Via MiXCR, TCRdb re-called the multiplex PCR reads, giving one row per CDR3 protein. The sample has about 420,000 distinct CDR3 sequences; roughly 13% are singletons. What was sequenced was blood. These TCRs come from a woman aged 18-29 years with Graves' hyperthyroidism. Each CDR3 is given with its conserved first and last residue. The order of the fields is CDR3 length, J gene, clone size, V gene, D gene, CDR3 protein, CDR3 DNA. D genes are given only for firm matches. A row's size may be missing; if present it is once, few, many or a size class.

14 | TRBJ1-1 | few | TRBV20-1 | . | CSARHAGIGTEAFF | TGCAGTGCTAGACACGCAGGGATTGGCACTGAAGCTTTCTTT
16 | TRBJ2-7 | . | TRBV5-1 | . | CASSGDAGRSSYEQYF | TGCGCCAGCAGCGGGGACGCGGGACGTTCAAGCTACGAGCAGTACTTC
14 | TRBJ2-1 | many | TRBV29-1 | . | CSVEVRATYNEQFF | TGCAGCGTTGAAGTTCGCGCCACATACAATGAGCAGTTCTTC
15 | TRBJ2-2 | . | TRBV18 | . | CASSTGTPNTGELFF | TGTGCCAGCTCAACCGGGACACCGAACACCGGGGAGCTGTTTTTT
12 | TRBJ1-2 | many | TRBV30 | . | CAWSGGNYGYTF | TGTGCCTGGAGTGGTGGGAACTATGGCTACACCTTC
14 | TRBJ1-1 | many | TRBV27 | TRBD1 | CASSLGQGRTEAFF | TGTGCCAGCAGTTTGGGACAGGGAAGGACTGAAGCTTTCTTT
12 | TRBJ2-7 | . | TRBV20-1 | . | CSAKAIDYEQYF | TGCAGTGCAAAGGCGATTGACTACGAGCAGTACTTC
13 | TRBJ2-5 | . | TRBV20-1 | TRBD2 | CSPGTSGRETQYF | TGCAGTCCTGGGACTAGCGGGCGAGAGACCCAGTACTTC
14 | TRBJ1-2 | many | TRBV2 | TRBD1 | CASSLGQKNYGYTF | TGTGCCAGCAGTCTGGGACAGAAAAACTATGGCTACACCTTC
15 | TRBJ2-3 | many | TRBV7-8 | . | CASSLEVALTDTQYF | TGTGCCAGCAGCTTAGAGGTAGCTCTCACAGATACGCAGTATTTT